These T cell receptor beta chains were read from a single sample in a study of blood T cell repertoires in COVID-19. The repertoire was sequenced with immunoSEQ multiplex PCR; TCRdb's copy has only in-frame clones and lacks some. Among around 130,000 clones listed, over 75% were seen once. Material: peripheral blood. All receptors derive from a man between 60 and 75 years old with active or convalescent COVID-19. Each CDR3 is given with its conserved first and last residue. Each record gives: V gene, J gene, clone size, D gene, CDR3 DNA, CDR3 protein. A D gene is named only where the DNA matches it firmly. The size of a clone is reported for some rows only, either as once, few or many, or as a class for expanded clones.

TRBV4-1,TRBJ1-2,.,.,TGCGCCAGCAGCCAAGAGACAGGAAATGGCTACACCTTC,CASSQETGNGYTF
TRBV6-2/TRBV6-3,TRBJ2-3,.,TRBD1,TGTGCCAGCAGTCCACCGGGACAGGGGGCTTATACGCAGTATTTT,CASSPPGQGAYTQYF
TRBV4-1,TRBJ1-6,.,.,TGCGCCAGCAGCCGCCTAGGCGCCAGGGATTCACCCCTCCACTTT,CASSRLGARDSPLHF
TRBV19,TRBJ1-3,.,TRBD1,TGTGCCAGTAGTATAAGACGGGACAGTCGGGGTTCGAGCTCTGGAAACACCATATATTTT,CASSIRRDSRGSSSGNTIYF
TRBV9,TRBJ2-1,.,TRBD2,TGTGCCAGCAGCGTAGGCGGGAGGAACCTCTACAATGAGCAGTTCTTC,CASSVGGRNLYNEQFF
TRBV3-1/TRBV3-2,TRBJ2-3,few,TRBD2,TGTGCCAGCAGCTTCCGGACTAGCGGGAGAAGAGATACGCAGTATTTT,CASSFRTSGRRDTQYF
TRBV5-1,TRBJ2-5,.,TRBD1,TGCGCCAGCAGCTTGGGGACAGGGGCGCAAGAGACCCAGTACTTC,CASSLGTGAQETQYF
TRBV23-1,TRBJ2-1,.,TRBD2,TGCGCCAGCAGTCAACGACTAGCGGGAGGGCCGTTAACGTGTGCTGAGCAGTTCTTC,CASSQRLAGGPLTCAEQFF
TRBV7-3,TRBJ2-1,.,.,TGTGCCAGCAGCTTAGCACTAGCTGGGGTTGATGAGCAGTTCTTC,CASSLALAGVDEQFF
TRBV7-9,TRBJ1-2,.,.,TGTGCCAGCAGCATCATCTATGGCTACACCTTC,CASSIIYGYTF
TRBV21-1,TRBJ1-5,.,.,TGTGCCAGCCCTAATCAGCCCCAGCATTTT,CASPNQPQHF
TRBV3-1/TRBV3-2,TRBJ1-1,.,.,TGTGCCAGCAGCCTCCCCGGCACTGAAGCTTTCTTT,CASSLPGTEAFF
TRBV5-1,TRBJ2-1,.,TRBD2,TGCGCCAGCTCCGTCCTAGCGGGAGGGTACAATGAGCAGTTCTTC,CASSVLAGGYNEQFF
TRBV11-2,TRBJ1-1,once,TRBD1,TGTGCCAGCACCCCGGGACAGGGGATGGCTGAAGCTTTCTTT,CASTPGQGMAEAFF
TRBV5-1,TRBJ2-5,.,TRBD1,TGCGCCAGCAGCTCGGGACAGGGTGGGGTCCAAGAGACCCAGTACTTC,CASSSGQGGVQETQYF
TRBV15,TRBJ1-4,.,.,TGTGCCACCGGCCAGGGTCAAACGGGTGAAAAACTGTTTTTT,CATGQGQTGEKLFF
TRBV20-1,TRBJ1-2,.,.,TGCAGTGCCGCATTGGCTGGCTACACCTTC,CSAALAGYTF
TRBV5-1,TRBJ2-1,.,TRBD2,TGCGCCAGCAGCTTTAGTTTACATGGGACTAGCGTTTTAAGGCGGTTCTTC,CASSFSLHGTSVLRRFF
TRBV6-5,TRBJ2-1,.,TRBD2,TGTGCCAGCAGATTGACTAGCGGGAGTGCTGAGCAGTTCTTC,CASRLTSGSAEQFF
TRBV5-1,TRBJ2-7,.,TRBD2,TGCGCCAGCAGCTACGGTCATTCGGCGGGAGACCACGAGCAGTACTTC,CASSYGHSAGDHEQYF
TRBV30,TRBJ1-1,.,.,TGTGCCTGGAGTGCCCGAACAGGGATGAACACTGAAGCTTTCTTT,CAWSARTGMNTEAFF
TRBV12-3/TRBV12-4,TRBJ2-7,.,.,TGTGCCAGCAGTTTGGGACACAACTACGAGCAGTACTTC,CASSLGHNYEQYF
TRBV5-6,TRBJ2-7,.,.,TGTGCCAGCAGCCTGGACAGTTCCGAGCAGTACTTC,CASSLDSSEQYF
TRBV4-1,TRBJ1-1,.,TRBD1,TGCGCCAGCAGCCAACCCCGGGACAGGAACACTGAAGCTTTCTTT,CASSQPRDRNTEAFF
TRBV7-8,TRBJ1-1,.,.,TGTGCCAGCAGCTTAGGCCGGGAGAACACTGAAGCTTTCTTT,CASSLGRENTEAFF
TRBV29-1,TRBJ2-2,.,TRBD1,TGCAGCGTTGAAGCGGAGACAGGGATCACCGGGGAGCTGTTTTTT,CSVEAETGITGELFF
TRBV7-9,TRBJ2-7,.,.,TGTGCCAGCAGCTTAGCGCGGGTGCGGCCCCTCTCCTACGAGCAGTACTTC,CASSLARVRPLSYEQYF
TRBV3-1/TRBV3-2,TRBJ1-6,.,TRBD1,TGTGCCAGCAGCCAAGTATCCACAGGGGGTTTTTCACCCCTCCACTTT,CASSQVSTGGFSPLHF
TRBV2,TRBJ1-6,.,.,TGTGCCAGCAGTGGAGGAGCAGGGGTTTCTAGTTCACCCCTCCACTTT,CASSGGAGVSSSPLHF
TRBV3-1/TRBV3-2,TRBJ2-1,once,.,TGTGCCAGCAAGGGATTAGGGGCCTACAATGAGCAGTTCTTC,CASKGLGAYNEQFF
TRBV9,TRBJ2-7,once,.,TGTGCCAGCAGCCCAACGGGACTGGGAAGCTCCTACGAGCAGTACTTC,CASSPTGLGSSYEQYF
TRBV28,TRBJ1-5,.,.,TGTGCCAGCAGCACTGACAGACGTGGAAATCAGCCCCAGCATTTT,CASSTDRRGNQPQHF
TRBV27,TRBJ2-3,.,.,TGTGCCAGCAGTTTATATCCCGCTAGCGGCACAGATACGCAGTATTTT,CASSLYPASGTDTQYF
TRBV28,TRBJ2-7,once,.,TGTGCCAGCAGTCGCTACCCCCACGAGCAGTACTTC,CASSRYPHEQYF
TRBV14,TRBJ1-1,.,TRBD1,TGTGCCAGCAGACCAACTCAGGGGGCGAGCACTGAAGCTTTCTTT,CASRPTQGASTEAFF